Reported below is one T cell receptor (beta chain). Its antigen is currently unknown. This specimen belongs to a study of shared clonotypes between healthy human individuals. Each subset's genomic DNA was shared equally among a number of immunoSEQ plates. Produced via immunoSEQ multiplex PCR; TCRdb's table is partial and in-frame only. The data hold about 960,000 clones, with around three quarters observed a single time. Whole-study results and caveats: Sorted-subset sequencing, rarefaction showed, was incomplete despite large depth.

This CDR3 contains 14 residues. The V end was cut by 1 base, the J end by 0 bases, with 7 bases between. The germline gives CDR1 SGHTA, CDR2 FQGNSA. The sequence came from a man younger than 35 in good health. Sequencing was carried out using memory CD4+ T cells sorted from blood. The sample's subset: CD45RA-negative fraction. The rearrangement uses TRBV7-2 and TRBJ2-7; a weak D match, TRBD2 (6 bases). Here the CDR3 reads CASSLVADSYEQYF. Here the CDR3 DNA reads TGTGCCAGCAGCTTAGTAGCGGACTCCTACGAGCAGTACTTC.